This entry features one TCR beta chain sequence. This record belongs to a study of blood T cell repertoires in COVID-19. Across the whole study: COVID-19 samples, acute and convalescent, were from the United States, Italy and Spain. Sources were T cells, B-cell-depleted T cells, or PBMCs; the material itself was cDNA or gDNA.

CDR1 is MNHNS, CDR2 SASEGT, per germline. With 0 bases removed from V and 4 bases from J, the gap between germline ends came to 12 bases. The CDR3 is 15 amino acids. Study processing details: Amplification of reference gene primers was used by the study to estimate nucleated cell counts. TCRdb's copy holds only in-frame clones and misses some; the assay was immunoSEQ multiplex PCR. V and J calls plus clone size are reproduced from that table; the DNA served to infer D and trimming. The table includes around 270,000 clones, 86% detected once. This TCR derives from a young man with active or convalescent COVID-19. The gene calls are TRBV6-1 and TRBJ1-2, with D possibly matching TRBD1 (5 bases). Sequencing input: peripheral blood. In nucleotides, the CDR3 is TGTGCCAGCAGTGAAGCTGGGGGGGTAGGCTATGGCTACACCTTC. This sequence encodes CASSEAGGVGYGYTF.